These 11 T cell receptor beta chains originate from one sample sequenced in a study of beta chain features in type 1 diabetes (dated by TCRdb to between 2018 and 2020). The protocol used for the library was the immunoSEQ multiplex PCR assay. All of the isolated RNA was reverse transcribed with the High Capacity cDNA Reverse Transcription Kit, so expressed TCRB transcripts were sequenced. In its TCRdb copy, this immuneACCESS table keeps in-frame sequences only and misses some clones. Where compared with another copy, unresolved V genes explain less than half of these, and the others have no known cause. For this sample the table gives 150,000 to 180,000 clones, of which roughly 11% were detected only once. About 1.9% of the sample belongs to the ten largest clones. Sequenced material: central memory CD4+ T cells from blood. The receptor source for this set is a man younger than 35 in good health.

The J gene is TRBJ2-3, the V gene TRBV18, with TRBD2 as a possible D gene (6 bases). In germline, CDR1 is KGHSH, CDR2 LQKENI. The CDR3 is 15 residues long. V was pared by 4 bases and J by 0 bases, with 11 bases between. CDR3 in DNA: TGTGCCAGCTCACTAGCGGCGGGGAGCACAGATACGCAGTATTTT. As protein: CASSLAAGSTDTQYF.

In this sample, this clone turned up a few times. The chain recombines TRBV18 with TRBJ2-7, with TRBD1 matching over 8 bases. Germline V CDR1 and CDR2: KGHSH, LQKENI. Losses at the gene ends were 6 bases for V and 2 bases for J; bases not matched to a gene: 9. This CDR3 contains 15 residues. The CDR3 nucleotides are TGTGCCAGCTCTAAATCGCGACAGGGGCCCTACGAGCAGTACTTC. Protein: CASSKSRQGPYEQYF.

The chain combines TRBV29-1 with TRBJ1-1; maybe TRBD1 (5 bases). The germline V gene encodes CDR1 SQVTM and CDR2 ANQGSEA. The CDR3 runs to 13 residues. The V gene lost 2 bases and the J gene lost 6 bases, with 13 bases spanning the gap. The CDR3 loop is CSVEQRGIAEAFF. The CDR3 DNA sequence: TGCAGCGTTGAACAGAGGGGTATCGCTGAAGCTTTCTTT.

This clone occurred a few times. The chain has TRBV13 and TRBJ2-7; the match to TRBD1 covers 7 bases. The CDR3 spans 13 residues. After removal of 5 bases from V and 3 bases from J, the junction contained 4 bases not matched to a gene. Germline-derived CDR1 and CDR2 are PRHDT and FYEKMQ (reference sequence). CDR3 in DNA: TGTGCCAGCAGCCGGGACAGTTTCTACGAGCAGTACTTC. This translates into CASSRDSFYEQYF.

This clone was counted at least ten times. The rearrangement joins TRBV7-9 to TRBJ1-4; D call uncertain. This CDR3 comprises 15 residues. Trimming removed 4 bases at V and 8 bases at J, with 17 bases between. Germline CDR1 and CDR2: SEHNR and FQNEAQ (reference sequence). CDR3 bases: TGTGCCAGCAGCTCACGTGGTGTACGAGAAGAAAAACTGTTTTTT. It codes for CASSSRGVREEKLFF.

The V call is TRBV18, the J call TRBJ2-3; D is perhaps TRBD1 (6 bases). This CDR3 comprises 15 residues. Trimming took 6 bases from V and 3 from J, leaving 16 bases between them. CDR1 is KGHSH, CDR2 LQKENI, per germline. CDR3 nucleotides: TGTGCCAGCTCCCAAGTGTTGGACAGTACAGATACGCAGTATTTT. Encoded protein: CASSQVLDSTDTQYF.

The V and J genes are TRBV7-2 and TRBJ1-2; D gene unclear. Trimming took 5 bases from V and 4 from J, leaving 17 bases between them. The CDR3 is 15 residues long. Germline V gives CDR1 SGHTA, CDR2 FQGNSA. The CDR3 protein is CASSQTGLIAYGYTF. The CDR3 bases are TGTGCCAGCAGCCAGACCGGCCTCATTGCCTATGGCTACACCTTC. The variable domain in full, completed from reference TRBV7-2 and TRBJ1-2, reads GAGVSQSPSNKVTEKGKDVELRCDPISGHTALYWYRQSLGQGLEFLIYFQGNSAPDKSGLPSDRFSAERTGGSVSTLTIQRTQQEDSAVYLCASSQTGLIAYGYTFGSGTRLTVV.

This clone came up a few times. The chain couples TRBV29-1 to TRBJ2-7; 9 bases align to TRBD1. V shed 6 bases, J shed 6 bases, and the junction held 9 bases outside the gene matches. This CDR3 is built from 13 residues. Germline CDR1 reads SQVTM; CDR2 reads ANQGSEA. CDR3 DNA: TGCAGCGTAATTCCGGGACAGGGAGGCGAGCAGTACTTC. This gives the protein CSVIPGQGGEQYF.

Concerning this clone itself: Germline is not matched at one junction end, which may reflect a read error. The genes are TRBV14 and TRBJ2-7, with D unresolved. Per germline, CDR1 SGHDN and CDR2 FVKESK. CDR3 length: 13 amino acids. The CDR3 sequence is CASSQDPHIGRTF. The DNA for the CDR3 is TGTGCCAGCAGCCAAGATCCTCACATCGGCAGGACCTTC. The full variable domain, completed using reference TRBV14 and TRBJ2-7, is EAGVTQFPSHSVIEKGQTVTLRCDPISGHDNLYWYRRVMGKEIKFLLHFVKESKQDESGMPNNRFLAERTGGTYSTLKVQPAELEDSGVYFCASSQDPHIGRTFGPGTRLTVT.

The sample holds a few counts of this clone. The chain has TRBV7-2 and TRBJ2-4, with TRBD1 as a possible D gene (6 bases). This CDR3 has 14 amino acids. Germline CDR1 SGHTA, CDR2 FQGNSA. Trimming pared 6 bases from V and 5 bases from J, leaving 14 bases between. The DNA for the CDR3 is TGTGCCAGCAGTCCAAGGGGGTCGCAAAACATTCAGTACTTC. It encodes CASSPRGSQNIQYF. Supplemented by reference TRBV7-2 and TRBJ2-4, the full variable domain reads GAGVSQSPSNKVTEKGKDVELRCDPISGHTALYWYRQSLGQGLEFLIYFQGNSAPDKSGLPSDRFSAERTGGSVSTLTIQRTQQEDSAVYLCASSPRGSQNIQYFGAGTRLSVL.

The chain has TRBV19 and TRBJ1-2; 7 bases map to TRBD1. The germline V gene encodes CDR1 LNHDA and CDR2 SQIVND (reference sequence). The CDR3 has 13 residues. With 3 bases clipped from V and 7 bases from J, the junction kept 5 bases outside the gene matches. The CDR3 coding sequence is TGTGCCAGTAGTATCAGCAGGGGGTTTGGCTACACCTTC. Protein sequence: CASSISRGFGYTF.